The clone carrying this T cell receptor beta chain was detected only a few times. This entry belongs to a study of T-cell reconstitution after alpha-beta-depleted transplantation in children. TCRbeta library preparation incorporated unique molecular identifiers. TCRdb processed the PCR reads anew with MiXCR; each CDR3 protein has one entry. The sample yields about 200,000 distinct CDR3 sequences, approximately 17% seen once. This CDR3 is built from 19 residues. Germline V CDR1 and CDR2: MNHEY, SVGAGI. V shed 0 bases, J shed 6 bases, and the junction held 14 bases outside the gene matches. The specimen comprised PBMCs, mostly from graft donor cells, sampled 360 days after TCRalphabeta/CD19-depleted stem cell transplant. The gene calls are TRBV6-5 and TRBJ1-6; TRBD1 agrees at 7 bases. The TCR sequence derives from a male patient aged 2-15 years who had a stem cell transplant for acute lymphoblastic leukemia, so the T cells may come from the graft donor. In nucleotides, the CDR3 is TGTGCCAGCAGTTACTCGCGCCAGACAGGGACAGTCCCTAATTCACCCCTCCACTTT. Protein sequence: CASSYSRQTGTVPNSPLHF.